Each of the 30 T cell receptor beta chains below was sequenced from the same sample in a study of CD8+CD57+ T cells in acquired aplastic anemia. Researchers used genomic DNA as the template to profile TCR beta VDJ and CDR3. TCRdb recomputed calls from the reads with MiXCR, one row per CDR3 protein. The sample has 150,000 or so distinct CDR3 sequences, approximately 52% seen once. For sequencing, patients were chosen who had shown expansion of CD8+CD57+ cells by flow cytometry. Sequences were obtained from sorted CD4+, CD8+, or CD8+CD57+ T cells (not recorded which) from PBMCs. These receptors all come from a human donor with aplastic anemia.

This clonotype was seen only once. This chain uses TRBV19 with TRBJ2-7; D remains unclear. CDR1 LNHDA and CDR2 SQIVND come from the germline V gene (reference sequence). Trimming pared 3 bases from V and 0 bases from J, leaving 9 bases between. The CDR3 totals 14 residues. CDR3 loop: CASSISTSSYEQYF. CDR3 nucleotides: TGTGCCAGTAGTATCTCAACGAGCTCCTACGAGCAGTACTTC.

The sample holds many counts of this clonotype. The chain recombines TRBV12-3 or TRBV12-4 with TRBJ2-1; no clear D gene. V was cut by 1 base and J by 2 bases, with 3 bases left in between. The CDR3 extends over 13 amino acids. The CDR3 protein is CASSLGAYNEQFF. The CDR3 DNA sequence: TGTGCCAGCAGTTTAGGGGCCTACAATGAGCAGTTCTTC.

In its sample, this clonotype was seen many times. V is TRBV7-9 and J is TRBJ2-5, with D possibly being TRBD1 (6 bases). Trimming removed 1 base from V and 1 base from J, with 10 bases in between. Germline values: CDR1 SEHNR, CDR2 FQNEAQ (reference sequence). The CDR3 contains 15 residues. This chain's CDR3 is CASSLETGPQETQYF. The DNA of the CDR3 is TGTGCCAGCAGCTTAGAAACAGGGCCCCAAGAGACCCAGTACTTC.

CDR3 coding DNA: TGTGCCACCAGTGATGGAGCCCCCACAAACACTGAAGCTTTCTTT. It translates to CATSDGAPTNTEAFF. The V call is TRBV24-1, the J call TRBJ1-1; D not resolved. Deletions cut 3 bases from V and 2 bases from J, with 12 bases between. Germline lookup yields CDR1 KGHDR and CDR2 SFDVKD. This CDR3 is built from 15 residues.

The chain links TRBV13 to TRBJ1-1, with 10 bases matching TRBD1. Germline V gene sequence: CDR1 PRHDT, CDR2 FYEKMQ (reference sequence). The CDR3 totals 16 residues. The ends lost 1 base at V and 0 bases at J; junction bases unmatched: 2. This CDR3 reads CASSLVGTGVNTEAFF. The CDR3 DNA follows: TGTGCCAGCAGCTTAGTCGGGACAGGGGTGAACACTGAAGCTTTCTTT.

Ten or more counts support this clonotype. The rearrangement links TRBV11-2 to TRBJ1-2, with 7 nucleotides matching TRBD1. Germline CDR1 and CDR2: SGHAT and FQNNGV. The V segment lost 4 bases and the J segment 5 bases; nucleotides outside the gene matches: 7. The CDR3 loop spans 14 amino acids. For the CDR3, the DNA is TGTGCCAGCAGCTCTCTCGGGACAGATTATGGCTACACCTTC. Its protein is CASSSLGTDYGYTF.

In its sample, this clonotype was seen a few times. This chain links TRBV10-3 with TRBJ1-6; no clear D gene. V dropped 3 bases and J dropped 9 bases, with 6 bases sitting between them. The CDR3 is 12 residues long. CDR1 ENHRY and CDR2 SYGVKD come from the germline V gene. In DNA form, the CDR3 reads TGTGCCATCAGTGACCCAGCTTCACCCCTCCACTTT. Translation: CAISDPASPLHF.

The chain is built from TRBV7-9 and TRBJ1-1; 8 nucleotides match TRBD1. V was clipped by 2 bases and J by 1 base; unmatched bases: 0. The CDR3 has 14 amino acids. CDR1 is SEHNR and CDR2 is FQNEAQ in the germline V gene (reference sequence). This CDR3 is CASSLTGGNTEAFF. The DNA for the CDR3 is TGTGCCAGCAGCTTAACAGGGGGGAACACTGAAGCTTTCTTT.

This clonotype occurred many times. The chain has TRBV19 and TRBJ1-2; the D gene is possibly TRBD1 (6 bases). Trimming pared 10 bases from V and 3 bases from J, leaving 18 bases between. This CDR3 spans 14 amino acids. The V gene's germline CDR1 is LNHDA and CDR2 SQIVND (reference sequence). CDR3 sequence reads: CATFGGASYYGYTF. The CDR3 bases are TGTGCCACCTTCGGGGGGGCGAGCTACTATGGCTACACCTTC.

This clonotype came up many times. This chain joins TRBV27 and TRBJ2-5; 7 bases are a match to TRBD1. This CDR3 contains 13 residues. CDR1 and CDR2 (germline): MNHEY, SMNVEV (reference sequence). Losses at the gene ends were 8 bases for V and 0 bases for J; bases not matched to a gene: 3. The CDR3 coding sequence is TGTGCCAGCGGCGGACAGGACCAAGAGACCCAGTACTTC. Its protein is CASGGQDQETQYF.

The chain combines TRBV24-1 with TRBJ1-6; weak D call: TRBD1 (6 bases). Germline assignment: CDR1 KGHDR and CDR2 SFDVKD. CDR3 length: 19 amino acids. The ends were cut back, 6 bases at V and 14 bases at J, with 34 bases in the middle. The CDR3 DNA follows: TGTGCCACCAGTTTCAACCACCGGGACCGAAGGGGGTGGCAATCAGCCCTCCACTTT. This encodes CATSFNHRDRRGWQSALHF.

In its sample, this clonotype was seen once. This chain joins TRBV29-1 and TRBJ1-2, with D hard to call. This CDR3 is 14 amino acids long. Germline V gene data show CDR1 as SQVTM and CDR2 as ANQGSEA. V was clipped by 1 base and J by 2 bases, with 11 bases between them. This CDR3 is CSVEGQATNYGYTF. The CDR3 DNA reads TGCAGCGTTGAAGGTCAGGCGACAAACTATGGCTACACCTTC.

This clonotype was recorded many times. The chain is built from TRBV9 and TRBJ2-7; 10 nucleotides match TRBD2. Germline V gene sequence: CDR1 SGDLS, CDR2 YYNGEE. J was trimmed by 2 bases and V by 0 bases; bases with no gene match: 2. CDR3 size: 15 residues. The CDR3: CASSVASGGTYEQYF. The CDR3 DNA sequence: TGTGCCAGCAGCGTAGCTAGCGGGGGAACCTACGAGCAGTACTTC.

This chain joins TRBV4-2 and TRBJ1-2, with D perhaps matching TRBD1 (6 bases). CDR1 and CDR2 from the germline V gene are LGHNA and YNFKEQ. Trimming took 0 bases from V and 2 from J, leaving 16 bases between them. This CDR3 region has 17 residues. CDR3 in DNA: TGTGCCAGCAGCCAAGATCGTCCGTGGGGGCGGAACTATGGCTACACCTTC. Amino acids: CASSQDRPWGRNYGYTF.

V and J are TRBV7-9 and TRBJ2-7; D unclear. The CDR3 has 12 amino acids. V lost 5 bases to trimming and J lost 5 bases, with 10 bases between them. CDR1 SEHNR and CDR2 FQNEAQ come from the germline V gene (reference sequence). The CDR3 sequence is CASSPGINEQYF. The CDR3 bases are TGTGCCAGCAGCCCAGGTATTAACGAGCAGTACTTC. Based on the CDR3 plus reference TRBV7-9 and TRBJ2-7, the full variable domain is DTGVSQNPRHKITKRGQNVTFRCDPISEHNRLYWYRQTLGQGPEFLTYFQNEAQLEKSRLLSDRFSAERPKGSFSTLEIQRTEQGDSAMYLCASSPGINEQYFGPGTRLTVT.

This clonotype was counted at least ten times. The V and J genes are TRBV5-6 and TRBJ2-3; 12 nucleotides line up with TRBD1. The V segment lost 0 bases and the J segment 3 bases; nucleotides outside the gene matches: 2. The germline CDR1 and CDR2 sequences are SGHDT and YYEEEE. This CDR3 has 16 amino acids. The CDR3 region is CASSLVGQGATDTQYF. DNA of the CDR3: TGTGCCAGCAGCTTGGTGGGACAGGGGGCTACAGATACGCAGTATTTT.

This clonotype was seen more than once but under ten times. This chain's CDR3 is CASSELGDEQYF. Here the CDR3 DNA reads TGCGCCAGCAGTGAGTTAGGGGACGAGCAGTACTTC. This sequence joins TRBV10-2 and TRBJ2-7, with a possible D match to TRBD1 (5 bases). The CDR3 length is 12 residues. Trimming removed 1 base at V and 5 bases at J, with 6 bases between. Germline loops: CDR1 WSHSY, CDR2 SAAADI.

The chain's CDR3 is CSVVPMMNTEAFF. The DNA of the CDR3 is TGCAGCGTTGTACCAATGATGAACACTGAAGCTTTCTTT. The V gene is TRBV29-1, the J gene TRBJ1-1; D is unresolved. V lost 4 bases and J 0 bases, leaving 9 bases between the germline ends. Germline lookup yields CDR1 SQVTM and CDR2 ANQGSEA. This CDR3 spans 13 amino acids.

The chain has TRBV7-6 and TRBJ1-6; 8 bases are shared with TRBD1. The V and J ends lost 5 bases and 7 bases, in that order; junction bases with no gene match: 4. The CDR3 contains 14 residues. Germline loops: CDR1 SGHVS, CDR2 FNYEAQ. In nucleotides, the CDR3 is TGTGCCAGCAGCCAGGGGGCGAAAAATTCACCCCTCCACTTT. Residues: CASSQGAKNSPLHF. Full variable domain (outside the CDR3, taken from reference TRBV7-6 and TRBJ1-6): GAGVSQSPRYKVTKRGQDVALRCDPISGHVSLYWYRQALGQGPEFLTYFNYEAQQDKSGLPNDRFSAERPEGSISTLTIQRTEQRDSAMYRCASSQGAKNSPLHFGNGTRLTVT.

This chain joins TRBV12-3 or TRBV12-4 and TRBJ1-2; D is unclear. This CDR3 has 13 amino acids. V was shortened by 7 bases and J by 0 bases, with 9 bases between the two germline ends. Here the CDR3 DNA reads TGTGCCAGCAATCGGGGTTCTAACTATGGCTACACCTTC. Protein: CASNRGSNYGYTF.

V usage is TRBV2 and J usage is TRBJ2-2, with 9 bases that match TRBD1. After removal of 7 bases from V and 1 base from J, the junction contained 10 bases not matched to a gene. From germline, CDR1 is SNHLY and CDR2 FYNNEI. The CDR3 is 17 residues long. In nucleotides, the CDR3 is TGTGCCAGCACTTCATTGGGGACAGGGCGGAACACCGGGGAGCTGTTTTTT. It is translated as CASTSLGTGRNTGELFF.

This clonotype has just a few counts. This chain's CDR3 is CATSVGLAGGQNEQFF. The CDR3 nucleotides read TGTGCCACCAGCGTGGGACTAGCGGGGGGGCAAAATGAGCAGTTCTTC. The chain recombines TRBV15 with TRBJ2-1, with 16 bases that match TRBD2. The CDR3 has 16 residues. Trimming at V came to 5 bases and at J to 7 bases, leaving 5 bases not matched to a gene. CDR1 and CDR2 (germline): LNHNV, YYDKDF (reference sequence). Drawing the rest from reference TRBV15 and TRBJ2-1, the complete variable domain is DAMVIQNPRYQVTQFGKPVTLSCSQTLNHNVMYWYQQKSSQAPKLLFHYYDKDFNNEADTPDNFQSRRPNTSFCFLDIRSPGLGDTAMYLCATSVGLAGGQNEQFFGPGTRLTVL.

A remark on this clonotype: Given a much more abundant clone one base away, this may be a read error. This chain uses TRBV10-2 with TRBJ2-3; 7 bases match TRBD2. After removal of 6 bases from V and 0 bases from J, the junction contained 6 bases not matched to a gene. Germline assignment: CDR1 WSHSY and CDR2 SAAADI. The CDR3 consists of 15 residues. In DNA, the CDR3 is TGCGCCAGCAGGGCGGGAGTAGCGAGCACAGATACGCAGTATTTT. Residues: CASRAGVASTDTQYF.

This clonotype was counted only a few times. V and J are TRBV7-9 and TRBJ2-2; D gene uncertain. V lost 8 bases and J lost 3, with 25 bases in between. CDR3 length: 18 residues. Germline-derived CDR1 and CDR2 are SEHNR and FQNEAQ (reference sequence). CDR3 coding DNA: TGTGCCAGCTGGGGTCGGTTATTCGAAACTTTCCACACCGGGGAGCTGTTTTTT. This codes for CASWGRLFETFHTGELFF.

This clonotype has just one count. The CDR3 sequence: CASSIISSGYNEQFF. CDR3 in DNA: TGTGCCAGTAGTATAATTTCTAGCGGATACAATGAGCAGTTCTTC. The chain is built from TRBV19 and TRBJ2-1; 7 bases fit TRBD2. The V gene end was trimmed by 2 bases and the J gene end by 4 bases; junction bases not matched to a gene: 5. The CDR3 runs to 15 residues. CDR1 LNHDA and CDR2 SQIVND come from the germline V gene (reference sequence). The variable domain in full, with the rest retrieved from reference TRBV19 and TRBJ2-1, is DGGITQSPKYLFRKEGQNVTLSCEQNLNHDAMYWYRQDPGQGLRLIYYSQIVNDFQKGDIAEGYSVSREKKESFPLTVTSAQKNPTAFYLCASSIISSGYNEQFFGPGTRLTVL.

This chain uses TRBV20-1 with TRBJ2-7; TRBD1 might be the D (6 bases). V gave up 3 bases and J gave up 4 bases, with 16 bases separating them. Germline V gene sequence: CDR1 DFQATT, CDR2 SNEGSKA (reference sequence). There are 14 residues in the CDR3. The CDR3 protein is CSASPQDRPYEQYF. DNA for the CDR3: TGCAGTGCTAGTCCCCAGGACAGACCGTACGAGCAGTACTTC.

This clonotype is a singleton in its sample. V gene TRBV20-1 combines with J gene TRBJ1-1, with TRBD1 matching over 8 bases. With V trimmed by 0 bases and J by 1 base, 4 bases remained unmatched. CDR1 and CDR2 from the germline V gene are DFQATT and SNEGSKA (reference sequence). CDR3 length: 15 amino acids. This CDR3 reads CSAREWGTGNTEAFF. The CDR3 coding sequence is TGCAGTGCTAGAGAGTGGGGGACAGGGAACACTGAAGCTTTCTTT.

The chain couples TRBV7-4 to TRBJ2-7; D possibly corresponds to TRBD1 (6 bases). This CDR3 spans 13 amino acids. The V gene lost 6 bases and the J gene lost 4 bases, with 13 bases spanning the gap. CDR1 and CDR2 from the germline V gene are SGHVT and SQSDAQ. The CDR3 protein is CASRLQGFYEQYF. The CDR3 DNA sequence: TGTGCCAGCAGGTTACAGGGCTTTTACGAGCAGTACTTC.

V is TRBV7-8 and J is TRBJ2-7, with 9 bases aligning to TRBD1. From germline, CDR1 is SGHVS and CDR2 FQNEAQ. The CDR3 has 14 residues. V shed 5 bases, J shed 3 bases, and the junction held 5 bases outside the gene matches. CDR3: CASSPRQGGYEQYF. DNA of the CDR3: TGTGCCAGCAGCCCTAGACAGGGGGGCTACGAGCAGTACTTC.

This clonotype was found once. The chain has TRBV9 and TRBJ2-2; maybe TRBD2 (5 bases). CDR1 is SGDLS and CDR2 is YYNGEE in the germline V gene. The CDR3 runs 15 residues. Trimming left V 0 bases short and J 7 bases short, with 13 bases between. CDR3 amino acids: CASSVATSSFGELFF. CDR3 coding DNA: TGTGCCAGCAGCGTAGCAACTAGTTCCTTCGGGGAGCTGTTTTTT.